This TCR beta chain appears in the sequencing data of a study of OX40 agonist ivuxolimab in advanced cancers. At the level of the study: Each dose-escalation patient presented with hepatocellular carcinoma, melanoma, renal cell or head and neck cancer. Eligibility rules accepted prior anti-PD-1, anti-PD-L1 or anti-CTLA-4 therapy, and around 40% had some.

The study, taken as a whole, reports: Averaged across samples, CD8+ T cells carried more expanded clones than CD4+ did. In a subset of nonresponders, normalized T-cell clonal expansion was also low.

Details on this clone: Its antigen is still unknown.

TCRdb keeps only in-frame clones here, not all; method: immunoSEQ multiplex PCR. Among 9,500 to 15,000 clones listed, around 76% were seen once. V dropped 2 bases and J dropped 2 bases, with 0 bases sitting between them. The V gene's germline CDR1 is LNHDA and CDR2 SQIVND (reference sequence). The CDR3 sequence is 11 residues long. The V gene is TRBV19, the J gene TRBJ2-5, with D hard to call. The receptor was isolated from an adult with an advanced solid tumor such as melanoma, head and neck, liver or kidney cancer. The sample consisted of CD4+ or CD8+ T cells sorted from blood, taken in a trial of the OX40 agonist ivuxolimab. The CDR3 is CASSIQETQYF. DNA for the CDR3: TGTGCCAGTAGTATACAAGAGACCCAGTACTTC. The whole variable domain, filled in from reference TRBV19 and TRBJ2-5, reads DGGITQSPKYLFRKEGQNVTLSCEQNLNHDAMYWYRQDPGQGLRLIYYSQIVNDFQKGDIAEGYSVSREKKESFPLTVTSAQKNPTAFYLCASSIQETQYFGPGTRLLVL.